This T cell receptor (beta chain) was documented in a study of beta chain features in type 1 diabetes. Study results and caveats: The study found that naive, central memory and Treg TCRB repertoires appeared more similar in patients than in healthy donors.

Sequenced material consisted of expressed TCRB transcripts (all of the isolated RNA was reverse transcribed). Repertoires were generated with immunoSEQ multiplex PCR, while TCRdb's copy carries only in-frame clones and drops some. The data show 350,000 to 400,000 clones, with roughly 15% seen just once and about 0.018% held by the top ten. Trimming cost V 3 bases and J 1 base, with 6 bases left between them. CDR3 size: 13 residues. CDR1 KGHSH and CDR2 LQKENI come from the germline V gene. About this clone: Its antigen is as yet unknown.

Sequencing input: naive CD4+ T cells from blood. The V gene is TRBV18, the J gene TRBJ2-5; TRBD2 might be the D (5 bases). The receptor was isolated from a woman under 30 in good health. CDR3 amino acids: CASSPTIQETQYF. DNA of the CDR3: TGTGCCAGCTCACCGACTATCCAAGAGACCCAGTACTTC. Using reference TRBV18 and TRBJ2-5 for the parts outside the CDR3, the full variable domain is NAGVMQNPRHLVRRRGQEARLRCSPMKGHSHVYWYRQLPEEGLKFMVYLQKENIIDESGMPKERFSAEFPKEGPSILRIQQVVRGDSAAYFCASSPTIQETQYFGPGTRLLVL.